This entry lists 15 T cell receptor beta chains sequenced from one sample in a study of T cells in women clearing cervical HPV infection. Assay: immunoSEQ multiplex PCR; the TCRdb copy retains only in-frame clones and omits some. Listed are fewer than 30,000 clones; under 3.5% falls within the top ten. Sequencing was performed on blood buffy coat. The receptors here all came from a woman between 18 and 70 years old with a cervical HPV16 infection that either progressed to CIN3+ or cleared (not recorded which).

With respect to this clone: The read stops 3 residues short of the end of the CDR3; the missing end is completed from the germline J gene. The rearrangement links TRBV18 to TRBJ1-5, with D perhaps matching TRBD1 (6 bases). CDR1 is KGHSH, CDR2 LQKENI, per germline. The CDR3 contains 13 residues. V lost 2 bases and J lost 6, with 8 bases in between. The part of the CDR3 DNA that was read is TGTGCCAGCTCACCAACAGGGTCTCAGCCC. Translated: CASSPTGSQP. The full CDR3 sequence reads CASSPTGSQPQHF.

CDR3 region: CATSDLVFQETQYF. CDR3 DNA, as far as it was read: TGTGCCACCTCGGACTTGGTATTCCAAGAGACC. The chain uses TRBV19 and TRBJ2-5, with D possibly TRBD2 on 5 matching bases. The read finishes 3 residues shy of the CDR3 end, and the germline J gene is used to complete it. Germline assignment: CDR1 LNHDA and CDR2 SQIVND (reference sequence). This CDR3 is 14 amino acids long. Trimming took off 10 bases at V and 1 base at J, with 16 bases between the two ends.

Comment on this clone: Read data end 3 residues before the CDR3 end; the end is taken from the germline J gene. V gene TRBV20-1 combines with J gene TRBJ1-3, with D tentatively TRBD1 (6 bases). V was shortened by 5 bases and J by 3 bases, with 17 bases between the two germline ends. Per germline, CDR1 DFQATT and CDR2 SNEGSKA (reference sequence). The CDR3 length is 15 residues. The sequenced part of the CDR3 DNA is TGCAGTGCTTCAGAGTGGGGGGGGCTTGGAAACACC. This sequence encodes CSASEWGGLGNT. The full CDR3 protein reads CSASEWGGLGNTIYF.

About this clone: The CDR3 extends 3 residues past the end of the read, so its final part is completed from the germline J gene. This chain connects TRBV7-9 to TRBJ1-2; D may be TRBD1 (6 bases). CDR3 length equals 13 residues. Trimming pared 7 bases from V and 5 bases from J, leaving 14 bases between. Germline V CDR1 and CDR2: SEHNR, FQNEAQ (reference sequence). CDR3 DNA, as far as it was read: TGTGCCAGCAACCGGGGGGCAGATTATGGC. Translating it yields CASNRGADYG. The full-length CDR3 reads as CASNRGADYGYTF.

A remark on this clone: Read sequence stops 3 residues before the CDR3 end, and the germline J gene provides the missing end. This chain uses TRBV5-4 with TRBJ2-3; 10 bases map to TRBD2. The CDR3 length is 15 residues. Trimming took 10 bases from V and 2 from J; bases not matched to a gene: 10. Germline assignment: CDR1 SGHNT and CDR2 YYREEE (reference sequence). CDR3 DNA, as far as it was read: TGTGCCGCGCCAGCTAGCGGGGGATCCACAGATACG. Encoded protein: CAAPASGGSTDT. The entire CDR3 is CAAPASGGSTDTQYF.

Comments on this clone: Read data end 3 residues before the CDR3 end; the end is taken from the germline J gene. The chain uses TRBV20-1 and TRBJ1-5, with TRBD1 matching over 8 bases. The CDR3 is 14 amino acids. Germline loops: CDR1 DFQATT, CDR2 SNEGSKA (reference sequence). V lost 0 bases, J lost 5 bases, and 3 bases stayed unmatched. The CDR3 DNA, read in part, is TGCAGTGCTAGAGAAGCCAGGGGGCATCAGCCC. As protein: CSAREARGHQP. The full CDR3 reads CSAREARGHQPQHF.

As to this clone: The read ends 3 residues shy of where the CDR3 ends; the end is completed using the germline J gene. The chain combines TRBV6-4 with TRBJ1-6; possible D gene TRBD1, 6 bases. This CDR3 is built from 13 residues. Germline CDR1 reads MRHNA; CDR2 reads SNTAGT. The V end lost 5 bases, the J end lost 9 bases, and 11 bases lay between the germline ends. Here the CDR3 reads CASSQGTTSPLHF. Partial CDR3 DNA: TGTGCCAGCAGTCAGGGGACTACTTCACCC.

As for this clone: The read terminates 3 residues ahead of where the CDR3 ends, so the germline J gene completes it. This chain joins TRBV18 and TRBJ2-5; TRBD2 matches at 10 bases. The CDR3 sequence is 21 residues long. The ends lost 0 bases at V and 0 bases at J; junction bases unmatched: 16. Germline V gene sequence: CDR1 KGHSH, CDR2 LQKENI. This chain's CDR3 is CASSPPTRSGGGPTYQETQYF. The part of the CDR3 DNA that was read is TGTGCCAGCTCACCACCAACCCGAAGCGGGGGGGGGCCTACGTACCAAGAGACC.

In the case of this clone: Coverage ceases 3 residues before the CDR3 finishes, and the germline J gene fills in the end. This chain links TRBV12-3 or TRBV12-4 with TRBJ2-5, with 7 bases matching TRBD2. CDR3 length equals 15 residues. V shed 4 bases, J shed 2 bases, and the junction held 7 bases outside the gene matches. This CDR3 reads CASSSGGRGQETQYF. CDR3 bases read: TGTGCCAGCAGTTCGGGCGGGAGAGGACAAGAGACC.

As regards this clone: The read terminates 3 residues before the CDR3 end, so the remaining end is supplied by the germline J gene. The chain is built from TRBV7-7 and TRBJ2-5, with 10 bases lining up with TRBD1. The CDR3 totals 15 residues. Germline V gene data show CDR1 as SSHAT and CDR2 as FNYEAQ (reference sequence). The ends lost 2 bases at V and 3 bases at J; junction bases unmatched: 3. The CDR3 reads CASSLRQGAKETQYF. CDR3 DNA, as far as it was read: TGTGCCAGCAGCTTACGACAGGGGGCGAAAGAGACC.

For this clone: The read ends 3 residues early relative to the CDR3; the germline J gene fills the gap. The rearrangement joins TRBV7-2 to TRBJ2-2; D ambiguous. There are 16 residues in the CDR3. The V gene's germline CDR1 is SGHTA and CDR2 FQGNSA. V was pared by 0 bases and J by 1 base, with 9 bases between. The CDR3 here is CASSLAGLLNTGELFF. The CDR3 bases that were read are TGTGCCAGCAGCTTAGCTGGGCTACTGAACACCGGGGAG.

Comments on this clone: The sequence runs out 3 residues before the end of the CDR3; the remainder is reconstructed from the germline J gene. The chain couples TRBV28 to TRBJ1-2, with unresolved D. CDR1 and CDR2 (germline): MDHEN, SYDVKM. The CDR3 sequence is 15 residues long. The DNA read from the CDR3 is TGTGCCAGCAGTGCCCCGGGAGCGGCCTCCTACGAC. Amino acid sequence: CASSAPGAASYD. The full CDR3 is CASSAPGAASYDYTF.

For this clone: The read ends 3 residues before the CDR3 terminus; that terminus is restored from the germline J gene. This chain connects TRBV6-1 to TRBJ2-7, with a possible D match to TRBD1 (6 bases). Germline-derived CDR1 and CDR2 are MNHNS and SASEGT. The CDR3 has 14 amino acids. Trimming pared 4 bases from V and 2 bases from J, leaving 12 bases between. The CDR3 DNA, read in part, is TGTGCCAGCAGTGTACCACAGGGAGCCTACGAG. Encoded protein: CASSVPQGAYE. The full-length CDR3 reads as CASSVPQGAYEQYF.

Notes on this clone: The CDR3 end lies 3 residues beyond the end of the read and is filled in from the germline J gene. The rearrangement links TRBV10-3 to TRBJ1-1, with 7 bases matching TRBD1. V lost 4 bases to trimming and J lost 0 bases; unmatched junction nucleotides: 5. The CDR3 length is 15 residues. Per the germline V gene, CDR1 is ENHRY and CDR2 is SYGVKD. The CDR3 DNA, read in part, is TGTGCCATCAGTGTCAGTGGACAGGTGAACACTGAA. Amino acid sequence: CAISVSGQVNTE. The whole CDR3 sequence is CAISVSGQVNTEAFF.

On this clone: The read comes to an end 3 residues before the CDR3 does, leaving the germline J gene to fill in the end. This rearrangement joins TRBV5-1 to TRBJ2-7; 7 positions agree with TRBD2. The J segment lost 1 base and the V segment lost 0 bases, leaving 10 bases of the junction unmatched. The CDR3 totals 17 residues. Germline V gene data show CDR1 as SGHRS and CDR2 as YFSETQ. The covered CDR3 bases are TGCGCCAGCAGCTTGGGGGGGGGTTGGGGCGATTCCTACGAG. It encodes CASSLGGGWGDSYE. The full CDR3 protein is CASSLGGGWGDSYEQYF. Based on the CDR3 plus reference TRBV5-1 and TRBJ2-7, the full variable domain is KAGVTQTPRYLIKTRGQQVTLSCSPISGHRSVSWYQQTPGQGLQFLFEYFSETQRNKGNFPGRFSGRQFSNSRSEMNVSTLELGDSALYLCASSLGGGWGDSYEQYFGPGTRLTVT.